This T cell receptor (beta chain) was found in a study of blood T cell repertoires in COVID-19. This CDR3 spans 15 amino acids. Germline-derived CDR1 and CDR2 are MGHRA and YSYEKL. V trimming: 3 bases; J trimming: 2 bases; junction bases outside the gene matches: 6. Sequencing was performed with immunoSEQ multiplex PCR; in TCRdb, only in-frame clones are kept and a portion is missing. The data show about 180,000 clones, more than 75% seen once. The origin of this receptor is a woman in her forties or fifties who had recovered from COVID-19. Sample: PBMCs or T cells enriched from blood (not recorded which). This sequence joins TRBV4-1 and TRBJ1-2, with 7 bases aligning to TRBD1. This CDR3 is CASSQPTRGNYGYTF. CDR3 coding DNA: TGCGCCAGCAGCCAGCCGACCAGGGGGAACTATGGCTACACCTTC.